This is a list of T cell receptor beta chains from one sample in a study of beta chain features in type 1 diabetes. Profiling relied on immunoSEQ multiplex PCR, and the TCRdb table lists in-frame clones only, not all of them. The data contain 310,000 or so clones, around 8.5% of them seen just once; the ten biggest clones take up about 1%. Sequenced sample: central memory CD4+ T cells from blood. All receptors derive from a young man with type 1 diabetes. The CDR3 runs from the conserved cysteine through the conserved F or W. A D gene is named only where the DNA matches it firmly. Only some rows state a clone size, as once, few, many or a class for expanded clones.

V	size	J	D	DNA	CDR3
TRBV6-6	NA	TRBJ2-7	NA	TGTGCCAGCAGCCCTGGGACACCCAACACCTACGAGCAGTACTTC	CASSPGTPNTYEQYF
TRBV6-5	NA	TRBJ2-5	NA	TGTGCCAGCAGTTACTCTCCAGGAATGGGGACCCAGTACTTC	CASSYSPGMGTQYF
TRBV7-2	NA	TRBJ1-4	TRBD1	TGTGCCAGCAGCTTGGACAGGGGGCGCGAAAAACTGTTTTTT	CASSLDRGREKLFF
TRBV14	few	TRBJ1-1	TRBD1	TGTGCCAGCAGCGGACAGGGGGTTACTGAAGCTTTCTTT	CASSGQGVTEAFF
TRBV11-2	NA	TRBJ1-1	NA	TGTGCCAGCAGCTTAGCAAACGGCAACACTGAAGCTTTCTTT	CASSLANGNTEAFF
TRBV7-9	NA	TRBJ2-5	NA	TGTGCCAGCAGCTCCCAAGAGACCCAGTACTTC	CASSSQETQYF
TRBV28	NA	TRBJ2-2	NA	TGTGCCAGTATTCAGGGAACCGGGGAGCTGTTTTTT	CASIQGTGELFF
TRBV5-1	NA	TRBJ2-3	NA	TGCGCCAGCAGCTCCGGGGGCACAGATACGCAGTATTTT	CASSSGGTDTQYF
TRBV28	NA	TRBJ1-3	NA	TGTGCCAGCAGTTCCCTCCTACCCGACAGCCGAGGAAACACCATATATTTT	CASSSLLPDSRGNTIYF
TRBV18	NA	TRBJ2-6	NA	TGTGCCAGCTACACGTCCCGGTCTGGGGCCAACGTCCTGACTTTC	CASYTSRSGANVLTF
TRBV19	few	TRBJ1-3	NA	TGTGCCAGTAGTTCCCTGAGTCCAGGAAACACCATATATTTT	CASSSLSPGNTIYF
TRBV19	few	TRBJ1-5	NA	TGTGCCAGTAGTATGACAGGTAGCAATCAGCCCCAGCATTTT	CASSMTGSNQPQHF
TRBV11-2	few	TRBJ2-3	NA	TGTGCCAGCAGTTACCAGTTGGGATCTAGCACAGATACGCAGTATTTT	CASSYQLGSSTDTQYF
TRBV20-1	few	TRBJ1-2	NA	TGCAGTGCTCCGGGTGGCTACACCTTC	CSAPGGYTF
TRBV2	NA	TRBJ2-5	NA	TGTGCCAGCACCCCTCTTTGGGGGACCCAAGAGACCCAGTACTTC	CASTPLWGTQETQYF
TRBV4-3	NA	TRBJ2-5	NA	TGCGCCAGCAGCCAAGACAGGGGCCAAAGAGAGACCCAGTACTTC	CASSQDRGQRETQYF
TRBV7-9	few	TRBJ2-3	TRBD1	TGTGCCAGCAGCGCGGGACAGGGGGCTATGCAGTATTTT	CASSAGQGAMQYF
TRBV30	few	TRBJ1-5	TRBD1	TGTGCCTGGGGTAAGGGGGCACAGCAGCCCCAGCATTTT	CAWGKGAQQPQHF
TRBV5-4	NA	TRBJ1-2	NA	TGTGCCAGCAGCACCCCCGACCGAAGATTCTATGGCTACACCTTC	CASSTPDRRFYGYTF
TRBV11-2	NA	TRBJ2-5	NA	TGTGCCAGCAGCTTAGGACAGACCCAGTACTTC	CASSLGQTQYF
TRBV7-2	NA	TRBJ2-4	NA	TGTGCCAGCAGCTTAGCCGGGACATTTGGACAAAACATTCAGTACTTC	CASSLAGTFGQNIQYF
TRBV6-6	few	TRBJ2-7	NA	TGTGCCAGCAGTTTAGCGGGGACAGAACAGTACTTC	CASSLAGTEQYF
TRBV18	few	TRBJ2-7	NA	TGTGCCAGCTCAACGGACACCCTAGGGGAGCAGTACTTC	CASSTDTLGEQYF
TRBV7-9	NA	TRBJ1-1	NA	TGTGCCAGTAGCGAGGGGTCGGTTACTGAAGCTTTCTTT	CASSEGSVTEAFF
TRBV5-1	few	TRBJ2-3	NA	TGCGCCAGCAGCTCTGAGCCGGGGAGCTTCACAGATACGCAGTATTTT	CASSSEPGSFTDTQYF
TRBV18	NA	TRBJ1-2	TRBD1	TGTGCCAGCTCACCGGAACAGGGGTATGGCTACACCTTC	CASSPEQGYGYTF
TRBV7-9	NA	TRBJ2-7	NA	TGTGCCAGCAGCTTAGGCTCCCTAACCGAGCAGTACTTC	CASSLGSLTEQYF
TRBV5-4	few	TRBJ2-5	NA	TGTGCCAGCAGCCTGGCCGGGACACAACAAGAGACCCAGTACTTC	CASSLAGTQQETQYF
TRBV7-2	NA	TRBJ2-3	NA	TGTGCCAGCAGCAGGCAGGGGGGGCCCGCAGATACGCAGTATTTT	CASSRQGGPADTQYF
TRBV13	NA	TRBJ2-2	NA	TGTGCCAGCACCCTCCGAGGGGGTCCGAACACCGGGGAGCTGTTTTTT	CASTLRGGPNTGELFF
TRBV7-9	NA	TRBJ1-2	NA	TGTGCCAGCAACCCGACAGAAAACTATGGCTACACCTTC	CASNPTENYGYTF
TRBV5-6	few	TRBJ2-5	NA	TGTGCCAGCAGGCGCGGCCCTATACAAGAGACCCAGTACTTC	CASRRGPIQETQYF
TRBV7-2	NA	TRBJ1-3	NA	TGTGCCAGCAGCCGTGACATGCCTCGAACTGGAAACACCATATATTTT	CASSRDMPRTGNTIYF
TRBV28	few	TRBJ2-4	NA	TGTGCCAGCAGTCCCCAATTTGGGGCCAAACTAGCCAAAAACATTCAGTACTTC	CASSPQFGAKLAKNIQYF
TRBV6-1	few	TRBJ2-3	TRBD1	TGTGCCGTCCGGGACAGGGGCACAGATACGCAGTATTTT	CAVRDRGTDTQYF
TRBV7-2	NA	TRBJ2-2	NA	TGTGCCAGCAGATCCGGGATGATGAACACCGGGGAGCTGTTTTTT	CASRSGMMNTGELFF
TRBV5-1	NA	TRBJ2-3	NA	TGCGCCAGCAGCTTGGTGATGGGGCTAAGCACAGATACGCAGTATTTT	CASSLVMGLSTDTQYF
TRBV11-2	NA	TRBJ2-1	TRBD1	TGTGCCAGCAGCTTAGGACAGGGCGGCTACAATGAGCAGTTCTTC	CASSLGQGGYNEQFF
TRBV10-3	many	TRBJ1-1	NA	TGTGCCATCAGTGAGAACACTGAAGCTTTCTTT	CAISENTEAFF
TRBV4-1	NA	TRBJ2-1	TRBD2	TGCGCCAGCAGCCAAGCCGGGACTAGCGGGGGCAATGAGCAGTTCTTC	CASSQAGTSGGNEQFF
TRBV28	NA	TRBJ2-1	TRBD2	TGTGCCAGCAGTTCCCCTAGCGGGGGCACCAATGAGCAGTTCTTC	CASSSPSGGTNEQFF
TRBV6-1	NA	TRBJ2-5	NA	TGTGCCAGCAGTGACTTCAGGGAGGAGACCCAGTACTTC	CASSDFREETQYF
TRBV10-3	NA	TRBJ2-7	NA	TGTGCCAGCAGTGAACAATTCGGGGCAGGGGGGCGTGAGCAGTACTTC	CASSEQFGAGGREQYF
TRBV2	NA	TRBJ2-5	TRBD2	TGTGCCAGCACCGCGGGGGGAACCACGGAGACCCAGTACTTC	CASTAGGTTETQYF